The rows below give T cell receptor beta chains drawn from one sample of a study of neurological immune-mediated disorders. TCRdb used MiXCR to reprocess the 5' RACE reads, holding one entry per CDR3 protein. The repertoire includes about 40,000 distinct CDR3 sequences, 2% to 2.5% of them detected once, and approximately 2.4% sits in the top ten. Sequenced material: PBMCs. All receptors derive from a man aged 50-60 years with multiple sclerosis. Each CDR3 is given with its conserved first and last residue. The order of the fields is J gene, V gene, D gene, clone size, CDR3 protein, CDR3 DNA. The D gene is left open where the match is weak. Clone sizes are given selectively: once, few, many, or a class where the clone is expanded.

TRBJ1-4 TRBV7-8 TRBD1 many CASSPGQGGREKLFF TGTGCCAGCAGCCCCGGACAGGGTGGTCGTGAAAAACTGTTTTTT
TRBJ2-2 TRBV4-1 TRBD1 many CASSQQQGAGGELFF TGCGCCAGCAGCCAGCAACAGGGGGCTGGCGGGGAGCTGTTTTTT
TRBJ2-6 TRBV4-2 TRBD1 many CASSQDYGRGQGANVLTF TGTGCCAGCAGCCAAGATTACGGCAGGGGGCAAGGGGCCAACGTCCTGACTTTC
TRBJ1-2 TRBV20-1 TRBD1 many CSAVDRGPGYTF TGCAGTGCAGTTGACAGGGGGCCTGGCTACACCTTC
TRBJ1-2 TRBV2 TRBD1 many CASSVETGWYGYTF TGTGCCAGCAGTGTTGAGACAGGGTGGTATGGCTACACCTTC
TRBJ2-6 TRBV7-8 NA NA CASSLELYGAKVLTF TGTGCCAGCAGCTTAGAACTCTATGGGGCCAAAGTCCTGACTTTC
TRBJ2-7 TRBV7-9 NA many CASSLESYEQYF TGTGCCAGCAGCTTAGAGAGCTACGAGCAGTACTTC
TRBJ2-2 TRBV12-3/TRBV12-4 TRBD2 many CASSSVLLRSGGNGELFF TGTGCCAGCAGTTCCGTCCTCCTGAGGAGCGGGGGGAATGGGGAGCTGTTTTTT
TRBJ2-7 TRBV6-5 NA many CASRAGGGISYEQYF TGTGCCAGCAGGGCGGGTGGCGGGATCTCCTACGAGCAGTACTTC
TRBJ1-2 TRBV4-2 NA few CASSRTGTYGYTF TGTGCCAGCAGCCGAACAGGGACCTATGGCTACACCTTC
TRBJ2-2 TRBV18 NA many CASSPPSVNGELFF TGTGCCAGCTCACCACCGTCAGTGAACGGGGAGCTGTTTTTT
TRBJ2-7 TRBV6-2/TRBV6-3 NA many CASRSSPYEQYF TGTGCCAGCAGGTCGAGTCCCTACGAGCAGTACTTC
TRBJ2-1 TRBV20-1 NA many CSAIQGVGYNEQFF TGCAGTGCCATACAGGGAGTCGGTTACAATGAGCAGTTCTTC
TRBJ1-6 TRBV7-2 TRBD1 many CASSPGGWNSPLHF TGTGCCAGCAGCCCAGGGGGCTGGAATTCACCCCTCCACTTT
TRBJ1-5 TRBV9 NA many CASSVGGGGNQPQHF TGTGCCAGCAGCGTAGGGGGAGGGGGCAATCAGCCCCAGCATTTT
TRBJ2-2 TRBV28 NA NA CASSVRGSANTGEPFF TGTGCCAGCAGCGTGAGGGGGAGCGCGAACACCGGGGAGCCGTTTTTT
TRBJ2-7 TRBV29-1 TRBD1 many CSVAGTGLPLEQYF TGCAGCGTCGCCGGGACAGGGCTCCCTCTCGAGCAGTACTTC
TRBJ2-1 TRBV19 NA few CASNPSPGVNEQFF TGTGCCAGTAATCCCAGTCCGGGGGTGAATGAGCAGTTCTTC
TRBJ1-1 TRBV20-1 TRBD1 NA CSARDRDRGLNTEAFF TGCAGTGCTAGAGATCGGGACAGGGGTTTGAACACTGAAGCTTTCTTT
TRBJ2-5 TRBV12-3/TRBV12-4 TRBD1 many CASSIERTGEETQYF TGTGCCAGCAGCATTGAACGTACAGGGGAAGAGACCCAGTACTTC
TRBJ1-5 TRBV20-1 NA many CSARQDGGSNQPQHF TGCAGTGCTAGACAGGACGGCGGTAGCAATCAGCCCCAGCATTTT
TRBJ2-7 TRBV11-2 NA many CASSQRTSSEQYF TGTGCCAGCAGCCAAAGGACCTCATCCGAGCAGTACTTC
TRBJ2-3 TRBV5-1 NA many CASSLARRDTDTQYF TGCGCCAGCAGCCTCGCTCGACGGGACACAGATACGCAGTATTTT